This TCR beta chain was documented in a study of T cell responses to AZD1222 COVID-19 vaccine. Study-level findings and limits: Spike-specific TCR breadth and depth went up after people got two AZD1222 doses. Donor demographics were predominantly white British with a female majority; clonal diversity may be underestimated. Researchers report vaccine-associated CD4 TCRs spanning spike, with dominance at 160-218 and 743-854.

This clone was seen once. Antigen unknown. In germline, CDR1 is MNHEY, CDR2 SVGAGI. The CDR3 loop spans 15 amino acids. Trimming cost V 2 bases and J 4 bases, with 14 bases left between them. Sequencing was performed with immunoSEQ multiplex PCR; in TCRdb, only in-frame clones are kept and a portion is missing. Found here are 100,000 to 110,000 clones, less than 90% of them singletons; the top ten hold about 1.8%. The sample was peripheral blood, taken on day 0 of AZD1222 vaccination. This sequence was found in an adult in good health. The chain links TRBV6-5 to TRBJ1-2; D is possibly TRBD1 (5 bases). The CDR3 nucleotides read TGTGCCAGCAGTTACCGGGACCCCGGCGGCTATGGCTACACCTTC. This codes for CASSYRDPGGYGYTF.